A selection of T cell receptor beta chains follows, all from one sample in a study of response to subunit inactivated influenza vaccine. Each CDR3 protein gets one entry after TCRdb re-called the RT-PCR reads with MiXCR. The sample lists a few hundred thousand distinct CDR3 sequences; approximately 15% were seen once. Source: PBMCs from blood, taken roughly 12 days after vaccination. These TCRs come from a man over 45 who received an inactivated influenza vaccine. The CDR3 runs from the conserved cysteine through the conserved F or W. The D gene is left open where the match is weak. Clone size, where shown, is once, few, many, or a class for clones that have expanded.

v_gene	abundance	j_gene	d_gene	CDR3nt	CDR3aa
TRBV5-6	.	TRBJ2-7	.	TGTGCCAGCAGCTTAGAGGCCGAGCAGTACTTC	CASSLEAEQYF
TRBV7-9	.	TRBJ2-5	.	TGTGCCAGCGGGTCGGGAGTCGGGCAAGAGACCCAGTACTTC	CASGSGVGQETQYF
TRBV7-2	few	TRBJ1-3	.	TGTGCCAGCAGCCGAATGACTAGAAACACCATATATTTT	CASSRMTRNTIYF
TRBV7-2	few	TRBJ1-5	.	TGTGCCAGCAGCTTAACACCTAATCAGCCCCAGCATTTT	CASSLTPNQPQHF
TRBV29-1	.	TRBJ2-7	.	TGCAGCGTTGTAACTCGCGACAACGAGCAGTACTTC	CSVVTRDNEQYF
TRBV12-3/TRBV12-4	many	TRBJ1-3	.	TGTGCCAGCAGGCAATGGGACGGCTCTGGAAACACCATATATTTT	CASRQWDGSGNTIYF
TRBV29-1	.	TRBJ2-3	.	TGCAGCGTTGGGTATTTGTGGGGCCTAGATCCAGATACGCAGTATTTT	CSVGYLWGLDPDTQYF
TRBV7-9	many	TRBJ2-3	.	TGTGCCAGCAGCCTAGCCGTGGAGCGCGATACGCAGTATTTT	CASSLAVERDTQYF
TRBV20-1	.	TRBJ2-2	TRBD2	TGCAGTGGAGAGCGGGAGGTCAACACCGGGGAGCTGTTTTTT	CSGEREVNTGELFF
TRBV4-1	.	TRBJ2-7	.	TGCGCCAGCAGCCAAGGCGGGGAATCCTACGAGCAGTACTTC	CASSQGGESYEQYF
TRBV3-1	.	TRBJ2-1	TRBD2	TGTGCCAGCAGCTCGGGACTAGCGGGGGGGCCGGTCTACAATGAGCAGTTCTTC	CASSSGLAGGPVYNEQFF
TRBV10-3	.	TRBJ2-3	.	TGTGCCATCAGTCAAGATCGGGAGTCGCAGTATTTT	CAISQDRESQYF
TRBV7-2	.	TRBJ2-1	.	TGTGCCAGCAGCTTAGGGTTTTCGAACAATGAGCAGTTCTTC	CASSLGFSNNEQFF
TRBV5-1	few	TRBJ1-1	TRBD1	TGCGCCAGCAGCATAGGACAGGGGTGGACTGAAGCTTTCTTT	CASSIGQGWTEAFF
TRBV7-9	few	TRBJ2-1	TRBD2	TGTGCCAGCATTGCGGGAGTAGGAAATGAGCAGTTCTTC	CASIAGVGNEQFF
TRBV13	.	TRBJ2-2	TRBD1	TGTGCCAGCAGCTCACGGACAGGGGGGAACACCGGGGAGCTGTTTTTT	CASSSRTGGNTGELFF
TRBV27	.	TRBJ2-1	.	TGTGCCAGCATACGCCAAGGGGACAATGAGCAGTTCTTC	CASIRQGDNEQFF
TRBV6-2/TRBV6-3	few	TRBJ1-3	.	TGTGCCGTCGGGAACGGAAACACCATATATTTT	CAVGNGNTIYF
TRBV7-8	many	TRBJ2-7	TRBD1	TGTGCCAGCAGCCCTAGAGGCCCCAGTCGACAGGGGCTTTTCTACGAGCAGTACTTC	CASSPRGPSRQGLFYEQYF
TRBV5-1	.	TRBJ2-1	.	TGCGCCAGCAGAAAATCGTCCACCTACAATGAGCAGTTCTTC	CASRKSSTYNEQFF
TRBV9	few	TRBJ2-7	TRBD1	TGTGCCAGCAGCGTAGCTACAGGGGACATGTACGAGCAGTACTTC	CASSVATGDMYEQYF
TRBV3-1	.	TRBJ2-7	TRBD2	TGTGCCAGCAGCCATCCACCGGGACTAGCGGGATACGAGCAGTACTTC	CASSHPPGLAGYEQYF
TRBV7-9	few	TRBJ1-3	TRBD1	TGTGCCAGCAGCTTCTCTGGCAGGGGGCCTGGAAACACCATATATTTT	CASSFSGRGPGNTIYF
TRBV4-3	.	TRBJ2-5	.	TGCGCCAGCAGCCAACTAGGGGGGCAGGAGACCCAGTACTTC	CASSQLGGQETQYF
TRBV28	few	TRBJ1-1	.	TGTGCCAGCAGTTTTGTGGCAGGGAATGTGGACACTGAAGCTTTCTTT	CASSFVAGNVDTEAFF
TRBV29-1	few	TRBJ2-1	TRBD1	TGCAGCGCCGCCGGGACAGGGACATACAATGAGCAGTTCTTC	CSAAGTGTYNEQFF
TRBV28	few	TRBJ2-7	TRBD1	TGTGCCAGCAGACTCCCCAGGGGGTACGAGCAGTACTTC	CASRLPRGYEQYF
TRBV6-5	few	TRBJ2-1	.	TGTGCCAGCAGTTCCAGGACCACCCCTTGGGATGAGCAGTTCTTC	CASSSRTTPWDEQFF
TRBV10-3	few	TRBJ2-5	TRBD2	TGTGCCATCAGGAATGGGCCTTTGGGGACTAGCGCCCAAGAGACCCAGTACTTC	CAIRNGPLGTSAQETQYF
TRBV29-1	.	TRBJ2-3	.	TGCAGCGTTTCCGACAGGTATCTCACAGATACGCAGTATTTT	CSVSDRYLTDTQYF
TRBV7-9	.	TRBJ1-5	.	TGTGCCAGCAGCCTTACCTATAGCAATCAGCCCCAGCATTTT	CASSLTYSNQPQHF
TRBV12-3/TRBV12-4	few	TRBJ2-1	TRBD2	TGTGCCAGCCACAGGGGAGGGGCGGGGGGGCATGAGCAGTTCTTC	CASHRGGAGGHEQFF
TRBV20-1	.	TRBJ2-3	TRBD2	TGCAGGGCCCTAGCGGGAGATACGCAGTATTTT	CRALAGDTQYF
TRBV7-2	.	TRBJ2-4	.	TGTGCCAGCAGCCCACAGGGAAGCATTCAGTACTTC	CASSPQGSIQYF
TRBV6-2/TRBV6-3	.	TRBJ1-5	TRBD1	TGTGCCAGCAGTTTAGGGACAGGGCGGAGGGGCAATCAGCCCCAGCATTTT	CASSLGTGRRGNQPQHF
TRBV12-3/TRBV12-4	few	TRBJ1-3	.	TGTGCCAGCAGTTTAGCGCAGGTTACGGGAAACACCATATATTTT	CASSLAQVTGNTIYF
TRBV7-2	few	TRBJ1-1	TRBD1	TGTGCCAGCAGAAATCCGGGACAGGGGATGGCTTTCTTT	CASRNPGQGMAFF
TRBV2	.	TRBJ2-7	.	TGTGCCAGCAGTGAAGTGCCGGGGCCCTCAGGTGATGGCGAGCAGTACTTC	CASSEVPGPSGDGEQYF
TRBV7-2	few	TRBJ2-5	TRBD2	TGTGCCAGCAGCTTAGGACTAGCTTTTCGAGTGGAAGAGACCCAGTACTTC	CASSLGLAFRVEETQYF
TRBV5-1	few	TRBJ2-5	.	TGCGCCAGCAGCTGGGATAGTCGGGACGCGGGGGAGACCCAGTACTTC	CASSWDSRDAGETQYF
TRBV18	.	TRBJ1-5	.	TGTGCCAGCTCACCACAGGACGGACTTAATCAGCCCCAGCATTTT	CASSPQDGLNQPQHF
TRBV7-2	.	TRBJ2-3	TRBD1	TGTGCCAGCAGCTCAAGGGGACAGAGCACAGATACGCAGTATTTT	CASSSRGQSTDTQYF
TRBV20-1	many	TRBJ2-2	TRBD2	TGCAGTGCTAGAGATGTAAGGGAGGGGTCCCCCGGGGAGCTGTTTTTT	CSARDVREGSPGELFF
TRBV28	few	TRBJ2-1	TRBD2	TGTGCCAGCTCAGTCGGGGGGATATCTGGTGAGCAGTTCTTC	CASSVGGISGEQFF
TRBV7-9	.	TRBJ2-3	TRBD2	TGTGCCAGCAGCCCCGGACTAGGAATAGATACGCAGTATTTT	CASSPGLGIDTQYF
TRBV5-1	few	TRBJ2-6	.	TGCGCCAGCAGCTGGCGGGTGTCCTCCTCTGGGGCCAACGTCCTGACTTTC	CASSWRVSSSGANVLTF
TRBV7-3	few	TRBJ2-2	.	TGTGCCAGCAGGGTGGGTAGCCCGAACACCGGGGAGCTGTTTTTT	CASRVGSPNTGELFF
TRBV29-1	few	TRBJ2-7	.	TGCAGCGTTAGGCGGGGGCAGGGAGGACCCAACTCCTACGAGCAGTACTTC	CSVRRGQGGPNSYEQYF
TRBV7-2	few	TRBJ2-5	TRBD2	TGTGCCAGCAGCTTAGCGGGAGGGATGGGGCAAGAGACCCAGTACTTC	CASSLAGGMGQETQYF
TRBV14	few	TRBJ2-1	TRBD2	TGTGCCACCCAACCCGGGACTAGCGCGAACTCCTACAATGAGCAGTTCTTC	CATQPGTSANSYNEQFF
TRBV12-3/TRBV12-4	few	TRBJ1-6	TRBD1	TGTGCCAGCAGTTTACAGGGGGCAGGAAATTCACCCCTCCACTTT	CASSLQGAGNSPLHF
TRBV7-8	few	TRBJ2-1	TRBD2	TGTGCCAGCACTGCTCGTAGCGGGAGGCTTAATGAGCAGTTCTTC	CASTARSGRLNEQFF
TRBV4-1	.	TRBJ2-1	TRBD1	TGCGCCAGCAGCCAAGACTGGACAGGGAGCTCCTACAATGAGCAGTTCTTC	CASSQDWTGSSYNEQFF
TRBV5-5	.	TRBJ2-7	TRBD1	TGTGCCAGCAGCATCCTGACAGGGAGCGAGCAGTACTTC	CASSILTGSEQYF